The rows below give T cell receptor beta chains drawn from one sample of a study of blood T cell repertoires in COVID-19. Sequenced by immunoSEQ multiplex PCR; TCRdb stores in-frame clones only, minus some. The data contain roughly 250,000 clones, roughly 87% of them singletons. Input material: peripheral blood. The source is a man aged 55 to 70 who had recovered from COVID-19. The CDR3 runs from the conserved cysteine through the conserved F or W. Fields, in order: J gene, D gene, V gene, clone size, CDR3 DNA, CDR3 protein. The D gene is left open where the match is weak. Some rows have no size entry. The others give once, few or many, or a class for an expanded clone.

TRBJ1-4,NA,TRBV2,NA,TGTGCCAGCAGCGCCGGGAATGGAGATGAAAAACTGTTTTTT,CASSAGNGDEKLFF
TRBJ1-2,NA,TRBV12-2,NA,TGTGCAAGTCGCTCCACCCTATTCAAGGGACAGGGTGGCTACACCTTC,CASRSTLFKGQGGYTF
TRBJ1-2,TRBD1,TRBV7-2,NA,TGTGCCAGCAGCTTCCACCGGGACAGGGTTAACTATGGCTACACCTTC,CASSFHRDRVNYGYTF
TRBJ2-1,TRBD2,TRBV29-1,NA,TGCAGCGTTGAGTGGCGGGGGGGCCAATTCTTC,CSVEWRGGQFF
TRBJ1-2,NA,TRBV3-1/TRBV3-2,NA,TGTGCCAGCAGCCAGAGGGACACCTCCTATGGCTACACCTTC,CASSQRDTSYGYTF
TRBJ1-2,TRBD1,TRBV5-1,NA,TGCGCCAGCAAATCAGGGGGCAACTATGGCTACACCTTC,CASKSGGNYGYTF
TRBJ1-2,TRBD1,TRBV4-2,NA,TGTGCCAGCAGCCTTAGGGACAGGGGAAACTATGGCTACACCTTC,CASSLRDRGNYGYTF
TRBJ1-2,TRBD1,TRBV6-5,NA,TGTGCCAGCAGTTACGGCCGGACAGGAGCTAACTATGGCTACACCTTC,CASSYGRTGANYGYTF
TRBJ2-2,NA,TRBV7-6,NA,TGTGCCAGCAGCTCCCCTTTTTTGAACACCGGGGAGCTGTTTTTT,CASSSPFLNTGELFF
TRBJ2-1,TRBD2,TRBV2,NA,TGTGCCAGCAGTGTAGGTCTAGCGGGAGAGCAGTTCTTC,CASSVGLAGEQFF
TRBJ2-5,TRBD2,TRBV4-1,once,TGCGCCAGCAGCCAATCCCCGGGGGGGCCCATAAGAGAGACCCAGTACTTC,CASSQSPGGPIRETQYF
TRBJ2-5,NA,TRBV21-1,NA,TGTGCCAGCAGCAAAGAGGTGGGGGGTCAAGAGACCCAGTACTTC,CASSKEVGGQETQYF
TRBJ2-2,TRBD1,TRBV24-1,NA,TGTGCCACCAGTGAGGAGACAGGGCTCACCGGGGAGCTGTTTTTT,CATSEETGLTGELFF
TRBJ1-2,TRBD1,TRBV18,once,TGTGCCAGCTCACCGGGGACAGGGGGCCTTAACTATGGCTACACCTTC,CASSPGTGGLNYGYTF
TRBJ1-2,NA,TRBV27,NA,TGTGCCAGCAGTTTATTGGGGGGAGCCGAGGATCGCTACACCTTC,CASSLLGGAEDRYTF
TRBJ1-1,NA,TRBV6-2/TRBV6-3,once,TGTGCCAGCAGTTACGGACAGCCATCTGAAGCTTTCTTT,CASSYGQPSEAFF
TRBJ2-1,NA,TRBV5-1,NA,TGCGCCAGCAGCTCGAGGGTAACCTCCTACAATGAGCAGTTCTTC,CASSSRVTSYNEQFF
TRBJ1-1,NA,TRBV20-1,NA,TGCAGTGCTATACGACAAGAAGCTTTCTTT,CSAIRQEAFF
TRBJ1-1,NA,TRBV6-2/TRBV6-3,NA,TGTGCCAGCAGTCCCAGGGGTGAAGCTTTCTTT,CASSPRGEAFF
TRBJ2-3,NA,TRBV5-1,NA,TGCGCCAGCATCGGCGGATCTAGCACAGATACGCAGTATTTT,CASIGGSSTDTQYF
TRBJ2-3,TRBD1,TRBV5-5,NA,TGTGCCAGCAGTTGGAATCCCAGGGGGCTCACAGATACGCAGTATTTT,CASSWNPRGLTDTQYF
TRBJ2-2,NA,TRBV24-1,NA,TGTGCCACCAGTGATTTTACAGTGAACACCGGGGAGCTGTTTTTT,CATSDFTVNTGELFF
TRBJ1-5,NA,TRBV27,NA,TGTGCCAGCAGTTCAGGGGCTTTAGTTCAGCCCCAGCATTTT,CASSSGALVQPQHF
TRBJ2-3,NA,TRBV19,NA,TGTGCCACTAACGGTTTGAGTTTTGGCACAGATACGCAGTATTTT,CATNGLSFGTDTQYF
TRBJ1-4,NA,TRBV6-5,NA,TGTGCCAGCAGTTACCGGTCCGGGGGTAGTGAAAAACTGTTTTTT,CASSYRSGGSEKLFF
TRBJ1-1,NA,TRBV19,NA,TGTGCCAGTAGTATTCTAGGTAAAGGCACTGAAGCTTTCTTT,CASSILGKGTEAFF
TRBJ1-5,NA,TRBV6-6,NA,TGTGCCAGCAGCCCCGGAGAGAATCAGCCCCAGCATTTT,CASSPGENQPQHF
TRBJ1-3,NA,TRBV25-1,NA,TGTGCCAGCAGTGAATTTAGAGGAAACACCATATATTTT,CASSEFRGNTIYF
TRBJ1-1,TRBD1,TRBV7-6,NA,TGTGCCAGCAGCTTACTACAGGGGGACACTGAAGCTTTCTTT,CASSLLQGDTEAFF
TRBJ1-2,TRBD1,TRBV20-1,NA,TGCAGTGCTAGTAACACAGGGGGCCGGTATGGCTACACCTTC,CSASNTGGRYGYTF
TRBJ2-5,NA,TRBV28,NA,TGTGCCAGCAGTTTAGCCCAGGGGCAAGAGACCCAGTACTTC,CASSLAQGQETQYF
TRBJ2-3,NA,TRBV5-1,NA,TGCGCCAGCAGCTTGGTTGGCCCCGCCGCCCCAGATACGCAGTATTTT,CASSLVGPAAPDTQYF
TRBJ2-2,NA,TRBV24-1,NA,TGTGCCATCGAGGCGACAGTGGCGAACACCGGGGAGCTGTTTTTT,CAIEATVANTGELFF
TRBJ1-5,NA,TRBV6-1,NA,TGTGCCAGTGCCAGCAGGGGTAGTCAGCCCCAGCATTTT,CASASRGSQPQHF
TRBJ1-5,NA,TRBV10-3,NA,TGTGCCATCATGGCGTCCTCAGGACAGCCCCAGCATTTT,CAIMASSGQPQHF
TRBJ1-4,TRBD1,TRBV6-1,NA,TGTGCCAGCAGTGAAGGGCCCCAGGGGGCTGGTGAAAAACTGTTTTTT,CASSEGPQGAGEKLFF